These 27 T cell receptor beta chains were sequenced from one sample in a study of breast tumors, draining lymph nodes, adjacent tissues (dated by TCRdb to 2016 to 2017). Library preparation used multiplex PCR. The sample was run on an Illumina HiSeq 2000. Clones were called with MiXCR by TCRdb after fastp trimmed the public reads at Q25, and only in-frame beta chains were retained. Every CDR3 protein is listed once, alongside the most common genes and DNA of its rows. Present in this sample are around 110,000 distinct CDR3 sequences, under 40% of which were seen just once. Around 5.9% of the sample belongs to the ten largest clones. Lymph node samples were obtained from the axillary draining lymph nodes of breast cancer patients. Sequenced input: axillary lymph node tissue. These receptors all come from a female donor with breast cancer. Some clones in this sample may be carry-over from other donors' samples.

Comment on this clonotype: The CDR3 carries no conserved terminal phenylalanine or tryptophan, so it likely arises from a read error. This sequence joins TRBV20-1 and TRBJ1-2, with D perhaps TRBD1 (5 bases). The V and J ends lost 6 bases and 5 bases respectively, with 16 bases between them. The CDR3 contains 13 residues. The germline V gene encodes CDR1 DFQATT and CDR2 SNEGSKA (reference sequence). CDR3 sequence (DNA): TGCAGTGCCCCGGGGCCAATGGGATATGGCTACACCCTC. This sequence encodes CSAPGPMGYGYTL.

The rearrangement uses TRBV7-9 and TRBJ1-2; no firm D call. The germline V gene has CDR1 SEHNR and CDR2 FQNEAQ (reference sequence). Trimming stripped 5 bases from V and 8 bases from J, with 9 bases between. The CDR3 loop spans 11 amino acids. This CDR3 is CASSPRRGYTF. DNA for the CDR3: TGTGCCAGCAGCCCCCGGCGGGGCTACACCTTC. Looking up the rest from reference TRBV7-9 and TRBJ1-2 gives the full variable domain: DTGVSQNPRHKITKRGQNVTFRCDPISEHNRLYWYRQTLGQGPEFLTYFQNEAQLEKSRLLSDRFSAERPKGSFSTLEIQRTEQGDSAMYLCASSPRRGYTFGSGTRLTVV.

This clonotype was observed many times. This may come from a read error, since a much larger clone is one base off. The CDR3 coding sequence is TGTGCCAGCAGTTTCGGGGGACACCCCGGGAACTATGGCTACACCTTC. It codes for CASSFGGHPGNYGYTF. The chain recombines TRBV12-3 or TRBV12-4 with TRBJ1-2; possible D gene TRBD1, 6 bases. This CDR3 is built from 16 residues. The germline V and J ends were trimmed by 3 bases and 2 bases, with 16 bases remaining between them.

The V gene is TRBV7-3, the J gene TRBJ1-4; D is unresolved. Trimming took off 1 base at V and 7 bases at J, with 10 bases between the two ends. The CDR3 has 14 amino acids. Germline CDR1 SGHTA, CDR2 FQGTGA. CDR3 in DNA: TGTGCCAGCAGCTTAAACTGGAACACTGAAAAACTGTTTTTT. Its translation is CASSLNWNTEKLFF.

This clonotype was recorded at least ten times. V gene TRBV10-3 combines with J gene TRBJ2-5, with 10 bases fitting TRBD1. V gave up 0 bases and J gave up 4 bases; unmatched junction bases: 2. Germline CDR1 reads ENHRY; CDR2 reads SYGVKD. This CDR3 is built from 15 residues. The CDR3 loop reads CAISESGTGVETQYF. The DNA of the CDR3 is TGTGCCATCAGTGAGTCTGGGACAGGGGTAGAGACCCAGTACTTC.

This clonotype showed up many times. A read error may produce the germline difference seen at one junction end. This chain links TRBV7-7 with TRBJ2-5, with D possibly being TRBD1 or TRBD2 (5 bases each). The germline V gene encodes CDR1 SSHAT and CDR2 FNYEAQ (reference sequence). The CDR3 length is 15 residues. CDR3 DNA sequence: TGTGCTAGCAGCTTAGGAAGGACATGGGAGGAGACCCAGTACTTC. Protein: CASSLGRTWEETQYF.

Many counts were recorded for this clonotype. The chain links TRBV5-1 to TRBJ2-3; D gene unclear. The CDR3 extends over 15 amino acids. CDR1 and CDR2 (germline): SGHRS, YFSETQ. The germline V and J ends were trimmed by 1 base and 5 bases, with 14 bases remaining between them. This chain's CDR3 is CASSLLSNKGDTQYF. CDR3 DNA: TGCGCCAGCAGCTTGCTGTCTAATAAAGGAGATACGCAGTATTTT.

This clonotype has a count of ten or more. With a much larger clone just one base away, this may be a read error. The CDR3 loop reads CSASLLQGDTQPQHF. CDR3 nucleotide sequence: TGCAGTGCTAGCTTACTACAGGGTGACACTCAGCCCCAGCATTTT. The V and J genes are TRBV20-1 and TRBJ1-5; D perhaps matches TRBD1 (6 bases). The CDR3 runs to 15 residues. The germline gives CDR1 DFQATT, CDR2 SNEGSKA (reference sequence). The ends were cut back, 3 bases at V and 6 bases at J, with 18 bases in the middle.

Here the CDR3 reads CASSPDRVYTEAFF. The CDR3 DNA follows: TGTGCCAGTAGTCCCGACAGGGTATACACTGAAGCTTTCTTT. The chain has TRBV19 and TRBJ1-1; 7 nucleotides line up with TRBD1. Per germline, CDR1 LNHDA and CDR2 SQIVND (reference sequence). The CDR3 spans 14 residues. J lost 3 bases, V lost 5 bases, and 6 bases had no gene match.

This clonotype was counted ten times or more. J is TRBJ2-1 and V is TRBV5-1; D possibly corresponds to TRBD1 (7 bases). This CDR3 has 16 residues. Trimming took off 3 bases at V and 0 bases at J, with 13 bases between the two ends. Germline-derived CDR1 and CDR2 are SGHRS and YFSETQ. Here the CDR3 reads CASSSEGAVSYNEQFF. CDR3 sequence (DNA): TGCGCCAGCAGCTCGGAGGGGGCGGTCTCCTACAATGAGCAGTTCTTC.

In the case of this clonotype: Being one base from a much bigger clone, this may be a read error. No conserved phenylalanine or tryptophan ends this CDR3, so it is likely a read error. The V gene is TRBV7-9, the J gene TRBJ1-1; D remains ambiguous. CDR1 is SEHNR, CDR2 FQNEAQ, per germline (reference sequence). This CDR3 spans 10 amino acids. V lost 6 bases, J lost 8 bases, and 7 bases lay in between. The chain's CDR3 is CASSANEAFS. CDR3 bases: TGTGCCAGCAGTGCAAACGAAGCTTTCTCT.

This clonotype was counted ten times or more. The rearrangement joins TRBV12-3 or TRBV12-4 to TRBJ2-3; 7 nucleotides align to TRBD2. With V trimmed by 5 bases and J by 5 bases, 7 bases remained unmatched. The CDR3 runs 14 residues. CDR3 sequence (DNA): TGTGCCAGCAGTCGGGGGGTAGTCGGAGATACGCAGTATTTT. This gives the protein CASSRGVVGDTQYF.

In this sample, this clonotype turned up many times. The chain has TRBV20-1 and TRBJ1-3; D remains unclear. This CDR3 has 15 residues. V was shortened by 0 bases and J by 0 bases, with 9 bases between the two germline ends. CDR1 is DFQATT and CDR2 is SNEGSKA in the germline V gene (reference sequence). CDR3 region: CSARDGGISGNTIYF. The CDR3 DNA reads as TGCAGTGCTAGAGATGGAGGGATCTCTGGAAACACCATATATTTT.

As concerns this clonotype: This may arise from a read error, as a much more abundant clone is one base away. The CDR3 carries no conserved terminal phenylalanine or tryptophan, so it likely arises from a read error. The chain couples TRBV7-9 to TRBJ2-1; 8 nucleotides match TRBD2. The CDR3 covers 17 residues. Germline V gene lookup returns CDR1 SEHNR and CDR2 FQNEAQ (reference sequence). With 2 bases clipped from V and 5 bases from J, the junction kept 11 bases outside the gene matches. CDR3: CASSLPPGLGPHNEQFL. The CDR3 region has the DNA TGTGCCAGCAGCTTACCCCCGGGACTAGGCCCCCACAATGAGCAGTTCCTC.

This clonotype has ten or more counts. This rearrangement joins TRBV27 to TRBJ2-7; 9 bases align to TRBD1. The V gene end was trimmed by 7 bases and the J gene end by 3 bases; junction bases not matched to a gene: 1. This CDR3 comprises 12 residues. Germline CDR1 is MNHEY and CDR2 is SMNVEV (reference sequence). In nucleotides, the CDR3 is TGTGCCAGCAAGGGACAGGGCTACGAGCAGTACTTC. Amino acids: CASKGQGYEQYF.

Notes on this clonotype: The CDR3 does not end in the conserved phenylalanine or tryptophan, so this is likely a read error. The CDR3 DNA follows: TGTGCCAGCAGCGTCCACAGGGGGTGCTATGGCTACACCCTC. Protein sequence: CASSVHRGCYGYTL. The chain employs TRBV7-2 and TRBJ1-2, with 8 bases matching TRBD1. This CDR3 has 14 amino acids. Germline loops: CDR1 SGHTA, CDR2 FQGNSA. V was pared by 5 bases and J by 4 bases, with 6 bases of the junction left unmatched.

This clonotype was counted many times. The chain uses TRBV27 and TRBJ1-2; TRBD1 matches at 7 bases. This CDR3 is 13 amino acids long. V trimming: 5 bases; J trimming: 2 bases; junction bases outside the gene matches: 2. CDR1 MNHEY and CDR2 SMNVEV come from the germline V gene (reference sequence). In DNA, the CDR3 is TGTGCCAGCAGTGTGGACAGGAACTATGGCTACACCTTC. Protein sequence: CASSVDRNYGYTF.

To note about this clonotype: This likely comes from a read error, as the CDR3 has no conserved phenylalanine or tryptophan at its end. CDR3 coding DNA: TGTGCCAGCAGCTTAGGGAAGACAGGACGTAATCAGCCCCAGCATCTT. Its translation: CASSLGKTGRNQPQHL. The chain joins TRBV11-2 to TRBJ1-5; D is perhaps TRBD1 (6 bases). The germline gives CDR1 SGHAT, CDR2 FQNNGV. V lost 1 base, J lost 4 bases, and 14 bases lay in between. This CDR3 is built from 16 residues.

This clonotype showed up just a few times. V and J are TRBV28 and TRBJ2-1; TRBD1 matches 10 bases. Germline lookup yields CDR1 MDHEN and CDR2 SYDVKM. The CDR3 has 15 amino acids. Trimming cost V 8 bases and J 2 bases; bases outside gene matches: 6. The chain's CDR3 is CASGSGTGAYNEQFF. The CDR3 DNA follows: TGTGCCAGCGGCTCCGGGACAGGGGCCTACAATGAGCAGTTCTTC.

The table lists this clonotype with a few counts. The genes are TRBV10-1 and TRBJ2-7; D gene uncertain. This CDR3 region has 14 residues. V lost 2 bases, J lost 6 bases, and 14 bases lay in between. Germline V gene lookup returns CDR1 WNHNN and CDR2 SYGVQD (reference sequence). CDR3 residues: CASSEAVDPGEQYF. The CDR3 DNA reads TGCGCCAGCAGTGAGGCTGTCGATCCTGGCGAGCAGTACTTC.

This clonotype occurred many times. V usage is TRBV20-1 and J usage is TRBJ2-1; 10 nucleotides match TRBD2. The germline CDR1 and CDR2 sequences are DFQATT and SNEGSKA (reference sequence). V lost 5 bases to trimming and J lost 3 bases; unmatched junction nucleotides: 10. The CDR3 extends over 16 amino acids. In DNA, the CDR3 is TGCAGTGCTGCCGATCTCCAGCGGGGGGGCTACAATGAGCAGTTCTTC. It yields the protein CSAADLQRGGYNEQFF.

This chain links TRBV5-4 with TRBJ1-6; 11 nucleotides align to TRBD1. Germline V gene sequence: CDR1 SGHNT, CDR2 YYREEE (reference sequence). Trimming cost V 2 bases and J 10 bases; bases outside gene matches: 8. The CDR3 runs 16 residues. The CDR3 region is CASSFRGQGATSPLHF. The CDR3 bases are TGTGCCAGCAGCTTTAGAGGACAGGGGGCCACCTCACCCCTCCACTTT. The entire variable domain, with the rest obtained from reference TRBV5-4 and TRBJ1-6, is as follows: ETGVTQSPTHLIKTRGQQVTLRCSSQSGHNTVSWYQQALGQGPQFIFQYYREEENGRGNFPPRFSGLQFPNYSSELNVNALELDDSALYLCASSFRGQGATSPLHFGNGTRLTVT.

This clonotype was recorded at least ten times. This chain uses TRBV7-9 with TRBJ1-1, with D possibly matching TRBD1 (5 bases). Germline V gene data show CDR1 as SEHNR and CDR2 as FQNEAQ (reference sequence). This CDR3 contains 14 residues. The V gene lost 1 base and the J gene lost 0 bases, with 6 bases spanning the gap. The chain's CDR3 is CASSLDRLNTEAFF. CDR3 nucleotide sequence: TGTGCCAGCAGCTTAGACAGGTTGAACACTGAAGCTTTCTTT.

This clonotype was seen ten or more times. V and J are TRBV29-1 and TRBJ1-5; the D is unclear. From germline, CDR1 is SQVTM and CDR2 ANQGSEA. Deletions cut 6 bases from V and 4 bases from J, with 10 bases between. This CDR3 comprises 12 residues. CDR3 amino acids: CSVLDGNQPQHF. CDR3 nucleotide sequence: TGCAGCGTCCTGGACGGGAATCAGCCCCAGCATTTT.

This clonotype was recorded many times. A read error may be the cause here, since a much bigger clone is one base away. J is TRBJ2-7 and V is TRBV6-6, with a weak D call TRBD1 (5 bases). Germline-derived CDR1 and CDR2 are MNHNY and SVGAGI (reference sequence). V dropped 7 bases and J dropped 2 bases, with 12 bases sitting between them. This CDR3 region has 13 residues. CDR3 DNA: TGTGCCAGCAAGCCAGGGAATACCTACGAGCAGTACTTC. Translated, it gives CASKPGNTYEQYF.

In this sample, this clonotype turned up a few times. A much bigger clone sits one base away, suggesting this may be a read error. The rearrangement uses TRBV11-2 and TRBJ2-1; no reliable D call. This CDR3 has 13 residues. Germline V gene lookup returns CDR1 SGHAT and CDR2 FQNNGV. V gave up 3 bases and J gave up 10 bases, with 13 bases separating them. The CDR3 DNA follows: TGTGCCAGCAGCTTTATGCTAACCACAGAGCAGTTCTTC. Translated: CASSFMLTTEQFF.

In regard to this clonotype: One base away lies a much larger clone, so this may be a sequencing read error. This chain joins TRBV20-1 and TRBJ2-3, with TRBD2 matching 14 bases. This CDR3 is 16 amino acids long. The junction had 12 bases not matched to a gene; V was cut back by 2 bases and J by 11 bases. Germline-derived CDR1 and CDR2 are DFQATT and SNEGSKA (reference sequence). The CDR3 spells CSARPGLAGAAGRQYF. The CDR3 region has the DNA TGCAGTGCTAGACCGGGACTAGCGGGGGCGGCCGGGAGGCAGTATTTT.